Shown below are 19 T cell receptor beta chains from a single sample sequenced in a study of blood T cell repertoires in COVID-19. Clones were read by immunoSEQ multiplex PCR, and TCRdb kept only the in-frame ones, dropping some. The sample yields about 88,000 clones, approximately 85% seen once. What was sequenced was peripheral blood. These receptors came from a human donor in a cohort sampled during active COVID-19.

This chain connects TRBV7-2 to TRBJ2-3; possible D gene TRBD1, 8 bases. This CDR3 is built from 14 residues. The V and J ends lost 5 bases and 4 bases respectively, with 13 bases between them. The germline CDR1 and CDR2 sequences are SGHTA and FQGNSA. In DNA, the CDR3 is TGTGCCAGCAGCCGGACAGGGAGGGCAGATACGCAGTATTTT. Its protein is CASSRTGRADTQYF. Supplemented by reference TRBV7-2 and TRBJ2-3, the full variable domain reads GAGVSQSPSNKVTEKGKDVELRCDPISGHTALYWYRQSLGQGLEFLIYFQGNSAPDKSGLPSDRFSAERTGGSVSTLTIQRTQQEDSAVYLCASSRTGRADTQYFGPGTRLTVL.

V and J are TRBV3-1 (or the pseudogene TRBV3-2) and TRBJ2-5; D unresolved. The ends were cut back, 2 bases at V and 1 base at J, with 5 bases in the middle. Per germline, CDR1 LGHDT and CDR2 YNNKEL (reference sequence). The CDR3 runs to 13 residues. CDR3 protein: CASSQPGQETQYF. In DNA, the CDR3 is TGTGCCAGCAGCCAACCGGGCCAAGAGACCCAGTACTTC.

This clone was found once. J is TRBJ2-7 and V is TRBV3-1 (or the pseudogene TRBV3-2); TRBD2 might be the D (5 bases). The CDR3 length is 14 residues. Per the germline V gene, CDR1 is LGHDT and CDR2 is YNNKEL (reference sequence). V was clipped by 1 base and J by 4 bases, with 11 bases between them. CDR3 nucleotide sequence: TGTGCCAGCAGCCAAGCCGTCCGGGGTTACGAGCAGTACTTC. It specifies CASSQAVRGYEQYF.

This chain joins TRBV7-3 and TRBJ2-1; 14 bases fit TRBD2. This CDR3 comprises 14 residues. Germline trimming cut 4 bases from V and 9 bases from J; bases unmatched to any gene: 2. CDR1 SGHTA and CDR2 FQGTGA come from the germline V gene. The CDR3 DNA follows: TGTGCCAGCAGCTCCGGGACTAGCGGGAGTGAGCAGTTCTTC. It codes for CASSSGTSGSEQFF.

J is TRBJ2-5 and V is TRBV4-3; TRBD1 matches at 7 bases. Germline assignment: CDR1 LGHNA and CDR2 YSLEER. V dropped 0 bases and J dropped 7; count of bases not matched to a gene: 11. The CDR3 loop spans 16 amino acids. In nucleotides, the CDR3 is TGCGCCAGCAGCCAAGAAGGGGGCTTTTCCTTCGGGACCCAGTACTTC. Translation: CASSQEGGFSFGTQYF.

The CDR3 sequence is CASSLLQVNSPLHF. Here the CDR3 DNA reads TGTGCCAGCAGCTTGTTGCAGGTTAATTCACCCCTCCACTTT. The chain employs TRBV5-5 and TRBJ1-6; no reliable D call. The CDR3 loop spans 14 amino acids. Germline CDR1 SGHKS, CDR2 YYEKEE (reference sequence). Trimming cost V 1 base and J 6 bases, with 8 bases left between them.

This clone was picked up one time. The chain uses TRBV7-3 and TRBJ2-4, with 10 bases matching TRBD2. The CDR3 extends over 17 amino acids. The V segment lost 1 base and the J segment 1 base; nucleotides outside the gene matches: 4. Germline V CDR1 and CDR2: SGHTA, FQGTGA. The CDR3, as DNA: TGTGCCAGCAGCTTAAACACAGCGGGAGGGGCCAAAAACATTCAGTACTTC. Translating it yields CASSLNTAGGAKNIQYF.

This clone occurred once. The chain couples TRBV6-5 to TRBJ2-1; TRBD2 aligns across 7 bases. This CDR3 spans 15 amino acids. From germline, CDR1 is MNHEY and CDR2 SVGAGI. V shed 5 bases and J 9 bases; nucleotides not matched to a gene: 13. The CDR3 sequence is CASSPTRTSNFEQFF. CDR3 in DNA: TGTGCCAGCAGTCCCACTAGGACTAGTAATTTTGAGCAGTTCTTC.

This rearrangement joins TRBV2 to TRBJ1-6, with TRBD1 matching 9 bases. This CDR3 region has 17 residues. Germline V CDR1 and CDR2: SNHLY, FYNNEI. With 4 bases clipped from V and 9 bases from J, the junction kept 13 bases outside the gene matches. The CDR3 loop reads CASSVEKTGGRVSPLHF. The DNA for the CDR3 is TGTGCCAGCAGTGTTGAAAAGACAGGGGGTAGAGTTTCACCCCTCCACTTT.

This chain links TRBV4-3 with TRBJ1-2; 8 bases agree with TRBD1. The CDR3 runs to 14 residues. V trimming: 0 bases; J trimming: 6 bases; junction bases outside the gene matches: 3. Germline-derived CDR1 and CDR2 are LGHNA and YSLEER. CDR3 in DNA: TGCGCCAGCAGCCAAGATCAGGGGGCGAATGGCTACACCTTC. Protein product: CASSQDQGANGYTF.

This chain links TRBV2 with TRBJ1-5; D gene uncertain. The CDR3 has 13 residues. V was trimmed by 6 bases and J by 2 bases, leaving 8 bases between them. CDR1 is SNHLY and CDR2 is FYNNEI in the germline V gene. The CDR3 region is CASSGEGNQPQHF. CDR3 sequence (DNA): TGTGCCAGCAGCGGTGAAGGCAATCAGCCCCAGCATTTT.

This chain joins TRBV24-1 and TRBJ2-1, with a possible D match to TRBD1 (6 bases). CDR3 size: 15 residues. Germline lookup yields CDR1 KGHDR and CDR2 SFDVKD. V lost 3 bases, J lost 5 bases, and 13 bases lay in between. CDR3 residues: CATSDPGQSHNEQFF. CDR3 DNA sequence: TGTGCCACCAGTGATCCTGGACAGAGTCACAATGAGCAGTTCTTC.

This clone was detected a few times. J is TRBJ1-6 and V is TRBV4-3, with D possibly matching TRBD1 (5 bases). Germline V CDR1 and CDR2: LGHNA, YSLEER. CDR3 length: 17 amino acids. Trimming shortened V by 2 bases and J by 5 bases, and 16 bases separated the two germline ends. DNA of the CDR3: TGCGCCAGCAGCCAATCTAATGGGGCGAAAAATAATTCACCCCTCCACTTT. Encoded protein: CASSQSNGAKNNSPLHF.

This chain uses TRBV7-6 with TRBJ2-5, with D maybe TRBD1 (5 bases). The germline V gene has CDR1 SGHVS and CDR2 FNYEAQ. The CDR3 consists of 12 residues. Trimming left V 4 bases short and J 4 bases short, with 7 bases between. The CDR3 DNA sequence: TGTGCCAGCAGCTCAAGGGGAGAGACCCAGTACTTC. Encoded protein: CASSSRGETQYF.

The chain couples TRBV28 to TRBJ1-5, with TRBD1 identical over 10 bases. Germline V gene data show CDR1 as MDHEN and CDR2 as SYDVKM. The J segment lost 7 bases and the V segment lost 4 bases, leaving 7 bases of the junction unmatched. The length of the CDR3 is 15 residues. The CDR3 sequence: CASSSRQGAWQPQHF. The DNA of the CDR3 is TGTGCCAGCAGTTCAAGACAGGGGGCATGGCAGCCCCAGCATTTT. The variable domain in full, completed from reference TRBV28 and TRBJ1-5, reads DVKVTQSSRYLVKRTGEKVFLECVQDMDHENMFWYRQDPGLGLRLIYFSYDVKMKEKGDIPEGYSVSREKKERFSLILESASTNQTSMYLCASSSRQGAWQPQHFGDGTRLSIL.

This chain uses TRBV12-5 with TRBJ2-7; 7 nucleotides match TRBD1. Per the germline V gene, CDR1 is LGHNT and CDR2 is FRNRAP. With 1 base clipped from V and 4 bases from J, the junction kept 10 bases outside the gene matches. This CDR3 has 16 amino acids. CDR3: CASGLELLDRRYEQYF. DNA of the CDR3: TGTGCTAGTGGTTTGGAGCTTTTGGACAGGAGGTACGAGCAGTACTTC.

This rearrangement joins TRBV7-9 to TRBJ2-3, with 9 positions matching TRBD1. J lost 0 bases, V lost 6 bases, and 4 bases had no gene match. From germline, CDR1 is SEHNR and CDR2 FQNEAQ (reference sequence). The CDR3 is 15 residues long. CDR3 sequence (DNA): TGTGCCAGCAGACTAGGACAGGGGAGCACAGATACGCAGTATTTT. Translation: CASRLGQGSTDTQYF.

The chain combines TRBV6-2 or TRBV6-3 with TRBJ1-5; maybe TRBD1 (6 bases). The CDR3 loop spans 14 amino acids. Germline values: CDR1 MNHEY, CDR2 SVGEGT. Trimming removed 2 bases from V and 6 bases from J, with 11 bases in between. The DNA of the CDR3 is TGTGCCAGCAGTTACAACAGGGTAGGTCAGCCCCAGCATTTT. As protein: CASSYNRVGQPQHF.

V and J are TRBV27 and TRBJ2-7; D ambiguous. CDR1 MNHEY and CDR2 SMNVEV come from the germline V gene (reference sequence). V shed 4 bases and J shed 2 bases, with 9 bases lying between them. The length of the CDR3 is 13 residues. CDR3 DNA: TGTGCCAGCAGTTGGCAGGCCCCCTACGAGCAGTACTTC. This encodes CASSWQAPYEQYF.